A single sample is the source of the 11 T cell receptor beta chains below, sequenced in a study of OX40 agonist ivuxolimab in advanced cancers. Data came from immunoSEQ multiplex PCR; TCRdb stores just in-frame clones and leaves some out. The sample records 95,000 to 150,000 clones, over 85% being singletons. This specimen consisted of CD4+ or CD8+ T cells sorted from blood, obtained in a trial of the OX40 agonist ivuxolimab. The receptors here all came from an adult with an advanced solid tumor such as melanoma, head and neck, liver or kidney cancer.

This chain joins TRBV6-1 and TRBJ2-3, with a tentative D call TRBD2 (6 bases). There are 17 residues in the CDR3. Germline loops: CDR1 MNHNS, CDR2 SASEGT. V dropped 1 base and J dropped 3 bases, with 17 bases sitting between them. CDR3 nucleotide sequence: TGTGCCAGCAGTGAAGGGGGGAGGTTTGGTCTAACAGATACGCAGTATTTT. This codes for CASSEGGRFGLTDTQYF.

The CDR3 nucleotides are TGTGCCAGCGGAAGGTTCTACGAGCAGTACTTC. It is translated as CASGRFYEQYF. The chain uses TRBV6-6 and TRBJ2-7; no clear D. Germline CDR1 is MNHNY and CDR2 is SVGAGI (reference sequence). CDR3 length: 11 residues. V shed 8 bases and J shed 3 bases, with 8 bases lying between them.

The J gene is TRBJ2-1, the V gene TRBV6-6, with 9 positions matching TRBD2. V trimming: 2 bases; J trimming: 6 bases; junction bases outside the gene matches: 5. In germline, CDR1 is MNHNY, CDR2 SVGAGI (reference sequence). The CDR3 extends over 15 amino acids. Here the CDR3 reads CASSYTAGGGNEQFF. The CDR3 DNA reads as TGTGCCAGCAGTTACACAGCGGGAGGTGGCAATGAGCAGTTCTTC.

This chain connects TRBV4-1 to TRBJ2-3; 9 bases align to TRBD2. In germline, CDR1 is MGHRA, CDR2 YSYEKL. V gave up 2 bases and J gave up 4 bases; unmatched junction bases: 4. The CDR3 has 15 amino acids. CDR3 sequence (DNA): TGCGCCAGCAGCCAAAAGCGGGGGGCCTCAGATACGCAGTATTTT. Encoded protein: CASSQKRGASDTQYF.

The rearrangement uses TRBV5-4 and TRBJ2-4, with D uncertain. With 4 bases removed from V and 1 base from J, the gap between germline ends came to 6 bases. The CDR3 contains 13 residues. Germline values: CDR1 SGHNT, CDR2 YYREEE (reference sequence). CDR3 sequence: CASSDGAKNIQYF. The CDR3 DNA sequence: TGTGCCAGCAGCGACGGGGCCAAAAACATTCAGTACTTC. The full variable domain, in which reference TRBV5-4 and TRBJ2-4 provide the parts outside the CDR3, is ETGVTQSPTHLIKTRGQQVTLRCSSQSGHNTVSWYQQALGQGPQFIFQYYREEENGRGNFPPRFSGLQFPNYSSELNVNALELDDSALYLCASSDGAKNIQYFGAGTRLSVL.

The chain links TRBV28 to TRBJ2-1; 7 bases map to TRBD1. The J segment lost 0 bases and the V segment lost 5 bases, leaving 10 bases of the junction unmatched. Germline loops: CDR1 MDHEN, CDR2 SYDVKM. This CDR3 has 17 residues. The CDR3 coding sequence is TGTGCCAGCAGTCCCTTCAAGGGGGCGAGCTCCTACAATGAGCAGTTCTTC. Residues: CASSPFKGASSYNEQFF.

This clone occurred a few times. V is TRBV6-5 and J is TRBJ2-3; unclear D gene. This CDR3 contains 13 residues. V was cut by 2 bases and J by 1 base, with 4 bases left in between. The germline V gene has CDR1 MNHEY and CDR2 SVGAGI. CDR3 region: CASSYTGTDTQYF. CDR3 nucleotides: TGTGCCAGCAGTTACACCGGCACAGATACGCAGTATTTT.

J is TRBJ1-5 and V is TRBV6-5, with D uncertain. The CDR3 has 11 amino acids. The germline V gene has CDR1 MNHEY and CDR2 SVGAGI. The V end was cut by 6 bases, the J end by 4 bases, with 4 bases between. The CDR3: CASSLNQPQHF. For the CDR3, the DNA is TGTGCCAGCAGCCTGAATCAGCCCCAGCATTTT.

The rearrangement joins TRBV11-2 to TRBJ2-5; D is undetermined. The CDR3 is 14 residues long. The germline gives CDR1 SGHAT, CDR2 FQNNGV. The ends were cut back, 5 bases at V and 4 bases at J, with 14 bases in the middle. This CDR3 reads CASSPRLIPETQYF. In DNA, the CDR3 is TGTGCCAGCAGCCCAAGACTGATCCCAGAGACCCAGTACTTC.

This clone was seen only once. The J gene is TRBJ1-4, the V gene TRBV14; D call uncertain. V lost 6 bases and J lost 8, with 16 bases in between. The CDR3 covers 14 residues. Germline CDR1 reads SGHDN; CDR2 reads FVKESK. CDR3 bases: TGTGCCAGCAGTCCCACTTCGACGGGGGAAAAACTGTTTTTT. It encodes CASSPTSTGEKLFF.

The chain joins TRBV6-1 to TRBJ1-2; perhaps TRBD1 as D (5 bases). This CDR3 contains 17 residues. Trimming pared 3 bases from V and 8 bases from J, leaving 25 bases between. Germline lookup yields CDR1 MNHNS and CDR2 SASEGT. The CDR3 nucleotides read TGTGCCAGCAGTGAGGAAATCGGTGGAGGGGCGCCGAGGGGCTACACCTTC. Its protein product is CASSEEIGGGAPRGYTF.